The clone carrying this T cell receptor (beta chain) appeared many times. Its target is not known. Unique molecular identifiers were incorporated when the TCRbeta library was constructed. TCRdb re-called the PCR reads through MiXCR, storing one row per CDR3 protein. Among about 460,000 distinct CDR3 sequences, roughly 10% were seen once, and the ten largest hold approximately 2%. This sample was included in a study of T-cell reconstitution after alpha-beta-depleted transplantation in children. Study-wide results and limits: Where some patients showed high TCRbeta diversity at day 60, it came from recipient T cells and thymic progenitors that had survived. Reportedly, roughly two months post-transplant, alpha-beta T cells arose from several hundred expanded graft clones.

This CDR3 spans 14 amino acids. In germline, CDR1 is SEHNR, CDR2 FQNEAQ (reference sequence). V was clipped by 1 base and J by 6 bases; unmatched bases: 4. The chain combines TRBV7-9 with TRBJ2-7, with TRBD1 matching over 9 bases. The receptor's source is a child aged 2 to 10 with inherited bone marrow failure, due to receive a stem cell transplant. The sample here was PBMCs, taken before TCRalphabeta/CD19-depleted stem cell transplant. DNA for the CDR3: TGTGCCAGCAGCTTAGGGGGACAGGGTGGCGAGCAGTACTTC. Translation gives CASSLGGQGGEQYF.